These 20 T cell receptor beta chains share one sample of origin, sequenced in a study of shared clonotypes between healthy human individuals. Naive CD8 populations comprised CD45RO-negative cells positively selected for CCR7, excluding terminally differentiated effector memory CD45RA+ cells. Assay used: immunoSEQ multiplex PCR; TCRdb lists only in-frame clones, some missing. Of some 800,000 clones in the sample, 85% to 95% are singletons; the top ten hold around 24%. Sequenced: naive CD8+ T cells sorted from blood. Receptors were obtained from a man aged 25 to 40 in good health.

The rearrangement uses TRBV7-6 and TRBJ2-3, with TRBD2 matching over 12 bases. The V segment lost 0 bases and the J segment 6 bases; nucleotides outside the gene matches: 4. This CDR3 spans 16 amino acids. Germline values: CDR1 SGHVS, CDR2 FNYEAQ. DNA of the CDR3: TGTGCCAGCAGCTTAGCTGGACTAGCGGGGAGGGATACGCAGTATTTT. Translation: CASSLAGLAGRDTQYF. The entire variable domain, with the rest obtained from reference TRBV7-6 and TRBJ2-3, is as follows: GAGVSQSPRYKVTKRGQDVALRCDPISGHVSLYWYRQALGQGPEFLTYFNYEAQQDKSGLPNDRFSAERPEGSISTLTIQRTEQRDSAMYRCASSLAGLAGRDTQYFGPGTRLTVL.

CDR3 nucleotide sequence: TGTGCCAGCAGTTTCAGGGGGGCCAGCTCCTACGAGCAGTACTTC. Protein sequence: CASSFRGASSYEQYF. The chain combines TRBV27 with TRBJ2-7; weak D call: TRBD1 (7 bases). The CDR3 sequence is 15 residues long. Trimming removed 3 bases from V and 0 bases from J, with 12 bases in between. Per germline, CDR1 MNHEY and CDR2 SMNVEV (reference sequence).

V is TRBV2 and J is TRBJ2-1; weak D call: TRBD2 (5 bases). CDR3 length equals 11 residues. Germline assignment: CDR1 SNHLY and CDR2 FYNNEI. The V end was cut by 10 bases, the J end by 6 bases, with 10 bases between. The CDR3: CATNEGNEQFF. The CDR3 DNA sequence: TGTGCCACAAACGAGGGCAATGAGCAGTTCTTC. Full variable domain (rest looked up from reference TRBV2 and TRBJ2-1): EPEVTQTPSHQVTQMGQEVILRCVPISNHLYFYWYRQILGQKVEFLVSFYNNEISEKSEIFDDQFSVERPDGSNFTLKIRSTKLEDSAMYFCATNEGNEQFFGPGTRLTVL.

This clone was seen only a few times. V is TRBV7-2 and J is TRBJ2-1; TRBD2 might be the D (6 bases). This CDR3 is built from 18 residues. Germline V gene lookup returns CDR1 SGHTA and CDR2 FQGNSA. The V end was cut by 2 bases, the J end by 1 base, with 18 bases between. CDR3 nucleotides: TGTGCCAGCAGCTTACTACTCATCGGGGGTGGGTCCTACAATGAGCAGTTCTTC. Encoded protein: CASSLLLIGGGSYNEQFF.

This chain links TRBV2 with TRBJ2-1, with D unclear. CDR3 length equals 13 residues. Germline CDR1 is SNHLY and CDR2 is FYNNEI. The V and J ends lost 2 bases and 8 bases respectively, with 10 bases between them. CDR3 nucleotides: TGTGCCAGCAGTGAACTTTTGGCGGATGAGCAGTTCTTC. The encoded protein is CASSELLADEQFF.

The V gene is TRBV27, the J gene TRBJ2-7; D might be TRBD2 (5 bases). Germline loops: CDR1 MNHEY, CDR2 SMNVEV (reference sequence). The CDR3 covers 12 residues. The V gene lost 6 bases and the J gene lost 6 bases, with 12 bases spanning the gap. CDR3 amino acids: CASSPPRGEQYF. The DNA for the CDR3 is TGTGCCAGCAGCCCCCCCCGGGGCGAGCAGTACTTC.

V usage is TRBV5-1 and J usage is TRBJ2-5; D is possibly TRBD1 (5 bases). The CDR3 has 15 residues. Germline V lookup: CDR1 SGHRS, CDR2 YFSETQ. V dropped 0 bases and J dropped 0 bases, with 9 bases sitting between them. The CDR3 nucleotides are TGCGCCAGCAGCTTGGTTGGGGCGTACCAAGAGACCCAGTACTTC. Protein: CASSLVGAYQETQYF.

The chain is built from TRBV4-2 and TRBJ2-1, with D maybe TRBD2 (5 bases). V was clipped by 4 bases and J by 10 bases, with 17 bases between them. The CDR3 is made up of 14 amino acids. Per germline, CDR1 LGHNA and CDR2 YNFKEQ. The CDR3: CASSLGRGNDEQFF. The CDR3 DNA is TGTGCCAGCAGCCTCGGTCGGGGAAACGACGAGCAGTTCTTC.

The rearrangement joins TRBV9 to TRBJ2-3, with D perhaps TRBD1 or TRBD2 (5 bases each). Germline CDR1 reads SGDLS; CDR2 reads YYNGEE. The CDR3 consists of 15 residues. V dropped 3 bases and J dropped 6 bases, with 17 bases sitting between them. The CDR3 DNA reads TGTGCCAGCAGCGGTGCCGGGACGGTGGGGGATACGCAGTATTTT. It encodes CASSGAGTVGDTQYF.

The chain recombines TRBV29-1 with TRBJ2-1, with 10 bases lining up with TRBD1. This CDR3 spans 18 amino acids. CDR1 and CDR2 from the germline V gene are SQVTM and ANQGSEA. With V trimmed by 6 bases and J by 5 bases, 19 bases remained unmatched. The chain's CDR3 is CSVAGTGALVHLDNEQFF. CDR3 nucleotides: TGCAGCGTCGCCGGGACAGGGGCCCTCGTTCATCTCGACAATGAGCAGTTCTTC.

The chain couples TRBV5-6 to TRBJ2-7, with 13 bases fitting TRBD2. Germline loops: CDR1 SGHDT, CDR2 YYEEEE. The junction had 2 bases not matched to a gene; V was cut back by 1 base and J by 1 base. CDR3 length: 16 amino acids. DNA for the CDR3: TGTGCCAGCAGCTTGTGGACTAGCGGGAGATCCTACGAGCAGTACTTC. It translates to CASSLWTSGRSYEQYF.

V and J are TRBV14 and TRBJ2-1; 11 positions match TRBD2. The germline V gene has CDR1 SGHDN and CDR2 FVKESK. V lost 5 bases and J lost 5; bases outside the gene matches: 2. This CDR3 has 14 residues. This CDR3 is CASSIAGGDNEQFF. As DNA, the CDR3 is TGTGCCAGCAGCATAGCGGGAGGGGACAATGAGCAGTTCTTC.

The V gene is TRBV6-1, the J gene TRBJ2-7; D uncertain. This CDR3 is 13 amino acids long. The germline CDR1 and CDR2 sequences are MNHNS and SASEGT. The V end was cut by 6 bases, the J end by 3 bases, with 12 bases between. CDR3 nucleotides: TGTGCCAGCAGGGTCCATGCCCGCTACGAGCAGTACTTC. Translated: CASRVHARYEQYF.

The V call is TRBV7-2, the J call TRBJ2-5; D perhaps matches TRBD2 (5 bases). V dropped 8 bases and J dropped 3 bases, with 13 bases sitting between them. CDR1 is SGHTA and CDR2 is FQGNSA in the germline V gene. The CDR3 loop spans 13 amino acids. The CDR3 protein is CASHATNEETQYF. As DNA, the CDR3 is TGTGCCAGCCACGCGACTAATGAAGAGACCCAGTACTTC.

This sequence joins TRBV23-1 and TRBJ2-2, with TRBD1 matching 8 bases. TRBV23-1 is classed as an ORF, of uncertain function. The CDR3 has 18 amino acids. V lost 0 bases, J lost 1 base, and 7 bases stayed unmatched. CDR3 bases: TGCGCCAGCAGTCAATCGCATCAGGGGGCGCAGAACACCGGGGAGCTGTTTTTT. Translation gives CASSQSHQGAQNTGELFF.

This chain links TRBV27 with TRBJ2-3, with TRBD2 as a possible D gene (6 bases). V gave up 3 bases and J gave up 0 bases, with 10 bases separating them. CDR3 size: 15 residues. CDR1 and CDR2 (germline): MNHEY, SMNVEV (reference sequence). The CDR3 protein is CASSFSGFSTDTQYF. Written as DNA, the CDR3 is TGTGCCAGCAGTTTTAGCGGTTTTAGCACAGATACGCAGTATTTT.

The rearrangement joins TRBV15 to TRBJ2-2; D is uncertain. Germline V gives CDR1 LNHNV, CDR2 YYDKDF (reference sequence). The CDR3 sequence is 15 residues long. Trimming left V 0 bases short and J 0 bases short, with 5 bases between. The CDR3 nucleotides read TGTGCCACCAGCAGAGAAGGGACGAACACCGGGGAGCTGTTTTTT. It is translated as CATSREGTNTGELFF.

V gene TRBV6-5 combines with J gene TRBJ2-1; tentatively, D is TRBD2 (6 bases). CDR1 and CDR2 (germline): MNHEY, SVGAGI. This CDR3 has 15 residues. V gave up 2 bases and J gave up 3 bases, with 11 bases separating them. CDR3 protein: CASSYPREGYNEQFF. In DNA form, the CDR3 reads TGTGCCAGCAGTTACCCGCGGGAAGGCTACAATGAGCAGTTCTTC.

CDR3 coding DNA: TGTGCCACCAACAGGCGATTTCTCATGAACACTGAAGCTTTCTTT. Protein product: CATNRRFLMNTEAFF. V gene TRBV28 combines with J gene TRBJ1-1, with D possibly TRBD1 on 5 matching bases. V gave up 10 bases and J gave up 0 bases, with 18 bases separating them. Germline assignment: CDR1 MDHEN and CDR2 SYDVKM. The CDR3 covers 15 residues.

The chain is built from TRBV6-4 and TRBJ1-1; 9 nucleotides line up with TRBD1. The CDR3 extends over 15 amino acids. After removal of 2 bases from V and 4 bases from J, the junction contained 5 bases not matched to a gene. Germline CDR1 MRHNA, CDR2 SNTAGT. The CDR3 region is CASSDPDRGVTEAFF. The CDR3 nucleotides read TGTGCCAGCAGTGACCCGGACAGGGGTGTCACTGAAGCTTTCTTT.